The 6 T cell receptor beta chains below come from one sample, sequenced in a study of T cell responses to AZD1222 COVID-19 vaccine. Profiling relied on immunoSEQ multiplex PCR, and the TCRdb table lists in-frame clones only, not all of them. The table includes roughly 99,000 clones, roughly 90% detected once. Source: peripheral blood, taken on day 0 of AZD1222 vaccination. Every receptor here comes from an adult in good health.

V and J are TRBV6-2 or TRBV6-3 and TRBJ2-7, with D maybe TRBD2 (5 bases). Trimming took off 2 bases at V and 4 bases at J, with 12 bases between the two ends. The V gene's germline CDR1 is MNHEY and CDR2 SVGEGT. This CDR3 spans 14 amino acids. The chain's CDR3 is CASSYHRTGYEQYF. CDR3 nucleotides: TGTGCCAGCAGTTACCACCGGACTGGGTACGAGCAGTACTTC.

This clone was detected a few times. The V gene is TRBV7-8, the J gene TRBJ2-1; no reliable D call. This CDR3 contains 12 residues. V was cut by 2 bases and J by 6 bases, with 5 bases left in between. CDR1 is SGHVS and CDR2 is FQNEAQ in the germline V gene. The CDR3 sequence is CASSLILNEQFF. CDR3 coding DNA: TGTGCCAGCAGCTTAATTCTCAATGAGCAGTTCTTC. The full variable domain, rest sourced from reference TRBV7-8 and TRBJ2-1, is GAGVSQSPRYKVAKRGQDVALRCDPISGHVSLFWYQQALGQGPEFLTYFQNEAQLDKSGLPSDRFFAERPEGSVSTLKIQRTQQEDSAVYLCASSLILNEQFFGPGTRLTVL.

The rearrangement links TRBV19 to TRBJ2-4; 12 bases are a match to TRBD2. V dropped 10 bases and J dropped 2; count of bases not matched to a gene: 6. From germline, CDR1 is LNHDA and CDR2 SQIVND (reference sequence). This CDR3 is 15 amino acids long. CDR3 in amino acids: CAIETSGGPKNIQYF. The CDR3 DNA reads TGTGCCATCGAGACTAGCGGGGGACCCAAAAACATTCAGTACTTC.

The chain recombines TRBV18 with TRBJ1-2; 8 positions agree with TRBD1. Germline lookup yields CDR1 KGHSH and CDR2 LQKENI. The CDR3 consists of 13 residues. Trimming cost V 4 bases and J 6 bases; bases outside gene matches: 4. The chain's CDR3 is CASSLSTGDGYTF. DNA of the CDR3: TGTGCCAGCTCACTCTCGACAGGGGATGGCTACACCTTC.

The CDR3 loop reads CATSPEGSLLAYNEQFF. The CDR3 DNA is TGTGCCACCAGCCCGGAGGGGAGCCTTCTAGCCTACAATGAGCAGTTCTTC. The V and J genes are TRBV15 and TRBJ2-1, with TRBD2 as a possible D gene (6 bases). Trimming shortened V by 5 bases and J by 2 bases, and 19 bases separated the two germline ends. CDR3 length: 17 amino acids. The V gene's germline CDR1 is LNHNV and CDR2 YYDKDF (reference sequence).

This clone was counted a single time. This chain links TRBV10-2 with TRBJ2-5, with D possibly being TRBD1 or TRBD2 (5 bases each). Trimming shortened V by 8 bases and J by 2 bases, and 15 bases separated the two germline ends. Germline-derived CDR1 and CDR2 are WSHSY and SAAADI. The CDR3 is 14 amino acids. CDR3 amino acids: CASSDWGIQETQYF. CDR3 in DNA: TGCGCCAGCTCGGACTGGGGGATACAAGAGACCCAGTACTTC.